The 25 T cell receptor beta chains below were found in one sample sequenced in a study of shared clonotypes between healthy human individuals. Sequencing was performed with immunoSEQ multiplex PCR; in TCRdb, only in-frame clones are kept and a portion is missing. This table holds 800,000 or so clones, around 96% found once. The naive CD8 fraction comprised CD45RO-negative cells positively selected for CCR7 and excluded terminally differentiated effector memory CD45RA+ cells. Material: naive CD8+ T cells sorted from blood. The receptors were gathered from a man under 40 in good health.

The J gene is TRBJ1-3, the V gene TRBV19, with D possibly matching TRBD1 (6 bases). Between the trimmed V and J ends, which lost 5 bases and 0 bases, there was a span of 23 bases. Germline CDR1 and CDR2: LNHDA and SQIVND (reference sequence). The CDR3 is made up of 19 amino acids. DNA for the CDR3: TGTGCCAGTAGTGGCCCCAGGGACACCGCCCATCACTCTGGAAACACCATATATTTT. Its protein product is CASSGPRDTAHHSGNTIYF. Drawing the rest from reference TRBV19 and TRBJ1-3, the complete variable domain is DGGITQSPKYLFRKEGQNVTLSCEQNLNHDAMYWYRQDPGQGLRLIYYSQIVNDFQKGDIAEGYSVSREKKESFPLTVTSAQKNPTAFYLCASSGPRDTAHHSGNTIYFGEGSWLTVV.

This sequence joins TRBV2 and TRBJ1-2; a weak D match, TRBD1 (6 bases). The CDR3 sequence is 11 residues long. Deletions cut 10 bases from V and 6 bases from J, with 12 bases between. Germline V gives CDR1 SNHLY, CDR2 FYNNEI. The CDR3 sequence: CANRGAHGYTF. CDR3 sequence (DNA): TGTGCCAATAGGGGGGCCCATGGCTACACCTTC.

With respect to this clone: The sample holds other DNA sequences that translate to the same CDR3. V and J are TRBV30 and TRBJ2-7, with D maybe TRBD1 (6 bases). The CDR3 contains 12 residues. Deletions cut 2 bases from V and 3 bases from J, with 8 bases between. Germline-derived CDR1 and CDR2 are GTSNPN and SVGIG (reference sequence). As DNA, the CDR3 is TGTGCCTGGAGTCCCAGGGGCTACGAGCAGTACTTC. Amino acid sequence: CAWSPRGYEQYF. Variable domain in full (rest from reference TRBV30 and TRBJ2-7): SQTIHQWPATLVQPVGSPLSLECTVEGTSNPNLYWYRQAAGRGLQLLFYSVGIGQISSEVPQNLSASRPQDRQFILSSKKLLLSDSGFYLCAWSPRGYEQYFGPGTRLTVT.

CDR3 in DNA: TGTGCCAGCAGCCCCCGGGTGGTCGGGAGTAGGGCCTACGAGCAGTACTTC. Translation: CASSPRVVGSRAYEQYF. The rearrangement uses TRBV7-2 and TRBJ2-7, with D perhaps matching TRBD2 (6 bases). CDR3 size: 17 residues. Trimming took 5 bases from V and 2 from J, leaving 22 bases between them. The germline CDR1 and CDR2 sequences are SGHTA and FQGNSA.

V is TRBV7-9 and J is TRBJ2-1, with TRBD1 identical over 8 bases. V trimming: 5 bases; J trimming: 4 bases; junction bases outside the gene matches: 10. This CDR3 spans 16 amino acids. CDR1 and CDR2 (germline): SEHNR, FQNEAQ (reference sequence). DNA for the CDR3: TGTGCCAGCAGCCTTAACCGACAGGGGTCTTACAATGAGCAGTTCTTC. This translates into CASSLNRQGSYNEQFF.

The rearrangement uses TRBV7-2 and TRBJ1-5; D gene ambiguous. The CDR3 covers 13 residues. Germline V gene lookup returns CDR1 SGHTA and CDR2 FQGNSA. Trimming cost V 1 base and J 6 bases, with 7 bases left between them. CDR3 coding DNA: TGTGCCAGCAGCTTAGATTTGGGTCAGCCCCAGCATTTT. It specifies CASSLDLGQPQHF.

As concerns this clone: The sample has other DNA sequences that encode this CDR3 too. This chain uses TRBV5-1 with TRBJ2-7; D is possibly TRBD1 (6 bases). Per germline, CDR1 SGHRS and CDR2 YFSETQ. This CDR3 is 12 amino acids long. Between the trimmed V and J ends, which lost 1 base and 4 bases, there was a span of 6 bases. CDR3 region: CASSLTGYEQYF. In DNA, the CDR3 is TGCGCCAGCAGCTTGACAGGGTACGAGCAGTACTTC.

The J gene is TRBJ2-3, the V gene TRBV28; TRBD1 is a possible D gene (7 bases). There are 17 residues in the CDR3. CDR1 is MDHEN, CDR2 SYDVKM, per germline. V lost 3 bases, J lost 4 bases, and 20 bases lay in between. The CDR3 sequence is CASSFKEGAFPADTQYF. The CDR3 bases are TGTGCCAGCAGTTTCAAGGAGGGGGCGTTTCCCGCAGATACGCAGTATTTT.

The gene calls are TRBV7-9 and TRBJ2-1, with 9 bases lining up with TRBD1. Germline lookup yields CDR1 SEHNR and CDR2 FQNEAQ (reference sequence). V gave up 3 bases and J gave up 3 bases; unmatched junction bases: 3. This CDR3 contains 15 residues. In nucleotides, the CDR3 is TGTGCCAGCAGCTTCCGGGACAGGGACTACAATGAGCAGTTCTTC. Translating it yields CASSFRDRDYNEQFF.

The chain recombines TRBV2 with TRBJ2-1; D ambiguous. The CDR3 is 13 amino acids. The germline V gene has CDR1 SNHLY and CDR2 FYNNEI. Deletions cut 7 bases from V and 1 base from J, with 8 bases between. The CDR3 region has the DNA TGTGCCAGCACTAGTATTTCCTACAATGAGCAGTTCTTC. Translated, it gives CASTSISYNEQFF.

The chain links TRBV7-6 to TRBJ2-1; TRBD2 matches at 7 bases. The CDR3 spans 16 residues. With 2 bases clipped from V and 0 bases from J, the junction kept 4 bases outside the gene matches. Germline V gives CDR1 SGHVS, CDR2 FNYEAQ. The CDR3 nucleotides are TGTGCCAGCAGCTTAATGTCTAGCGGCTCCTACAATGAGCAGTTCTTC. Its protein product is CASSLMSSGSYNEQFF.

The chain has TRBV11-1 and TRBJ2-2; D call uncertain. There are 18 residues in the CDR3. The germline V and J ends were trimmed by 1 base and 0 bases, with 15 bases remaining between them. Germline V CDR1 and CDR2: SGHAT, FQDESV (reference sequence). The CDR3 nucleotides read TGTGCCAGCAGCTTAGTTCGTATTGAGTTTGCGAACACCGGGGAGCTGTTTTTT. Its translation is CASSLVRIEFANTGELFF.

J is TRBJ2-1 and V is TRBV4-1; D unresolved. V lost 5 bases and J 0 bases, leaving 11 bases between the germline ends. CDR3 length: 15 amino acids. Germline assignment: CDR1 MGHRA and CDR2 YSYEKL. The CDR3 nucleotides read TGCGCCAGCAGCTTCACAGTCCCCTCCTACAATGAGCAGTTCTTC. This sequence encodes CASSFTVPSYNEQFF.

V and J are TRBV11-2 and TRBJ1-2, with D tentatively TRBD1 (5 bases). Germline CDR1 is SGHAT and CDR2 is FQNNGV. Between the trimmed V and J ends, which lost 5 bases and 0 bases, there was a span of 19 bases. The CDR3 has 17 residues. The CDR3 DNA reads TGTGCCAGCAGCCCGACCCAGGGAACCTCAGCTAACTATGGCTACACCTTC. Its protein is CASSPTQGTSANYGYTF.

This rearrangement joins TRBV7-2 to TRBJ2-1; D may be TRBD2 (5 bases). Germline-derived CDR1 and CDR2 are SGHTA and FQGNSA. The CDR3 has 15 amino acids. V gave up 1 base and J gave up 7 bases, with 14 bases separating them. CDR3 protein: CASSLVADSRNEQFF. The CDR3 DNA sequence: TGTGCCAGCAGCTTAGTGGCGGACTCTCGGAATGAGCAGTTCTTC.

The V call is TRBV6-1, the J call TRBJ2-7; 7 nucleotides align to TRBD1. CDR1 and CDR2 from the germline V gene are MNHNS and SASEGT. There are 14 residues in the CDR3. V was pared by 5 bases and J by 3 bases, with 7 bases of the junction left unmatched. CDR3 residues: CASSRQGHRYEQYF. The CDR3 DNA sequence: TGTGCCAGCAGTAGACAGGGACACCGCTACGAGCAGTACTTC.

V usage is TRBV28 and J usage is TRBJ1-2; 10 positions agree with TRBD1. V was clipped by 6 bases and J by 7 bases; unmatched bases: 2. Germline V gene lookup returns CDR1 MDHEN and CDR2 SYDVKM. This CDR3 comprises 12 residues. CDR3 sequence reads: CASSRTGGGYTF. The CDR3 DNA sequence: TGTGCCAGCAGCCGGACAGGGGGTGGCTACACCTTC.

This chain joins TRBV5-5 and TRBJ2-5; D is ambiguous. Germline loops: CDR1 SGHKS, CDR2 YYEKEE (reference sequence). V lost 5 bases to trimming and J lost 5 bases, with 10 bases between them. The length of the CDR3 is 12 residues. DNA for the CDR3: TGTGCCAGCAGTCCTGGATGGGAGACCCAGTACTTC. Amino acids: CASSPGWETQYF.

This chain uses TRBV21-1 with TRBJ2-7; the table assigns TRBD1, which was not confirmed against the DNA. TRBV21-1 is a known pseudogene. This CDR3 spans 15 amino acids. The CDR3 loop reads CASSKGTGWAYEQYF. CDR3 nucleotides: TGTGCCAGCAGCAAGGGCACAGGGTGGGCCTACGAGCAGTACTTC.

The rearrangement joins TRBV2 to TRBJ2-7, with 9 bases identical to TRBD1. V gave up 8 bases and J gave up 2 bases; unmatched junction bases: 4. The CDR3 runs 13 residues. Germline lookup yields CDR1 SNHLY and CDR2 FYNNEI. CDR3: CASLRTGAYEQYF. CDR3 in DNA: TGTGCCAGCTTGAGGACAGGGGCCTACGAGCAGTACTTC.

The rearrangement uses TRBV11-2 and TRBJ2-7; D is possibly TRBD1 (6 bases). The germline gives CDR1 SGHAT, CDR2 FQNNGV. The V gene lost 5 bases and the J gene lost 3 bases, with 14 bases spanning the gap. The CDR3 totals 14 residues. CDR3 amino acids: CASSAEGQYYEQYF. The CDR3 nucleotides are TGTGCCAGCAGCGCAGAAGGACAGTACTACGAGCAGTACTTC. The full variable domain, its missing parts supplied by reference TRBV11-2 and TRBJ2-7, is EAGVAQSPRYKIIEKRQSVAFWCNPISGHATLYWYQQILGQGPKLLIQFQNNGVVDDSQLPKDRFSAERLKGVDSTLKIQPAKLEDSAVYLCASSAEGQYYEQYFGPGTRLTVT.

The chain has TRBV7-6 and TRBJ2-1; D assignment may be TRBD1 or TRBD2 (5 bases each). Trimming shortened V by 1 base and J by 6 bases, and 16 bases separated the two germline ends. Germline V gene data show CDR1 as SGHVS and CDR2 as FNYEAQ. This CDR3 has 16 amino acids. CDR3 region: CASSLEGRRGGNEQFF. The CDR3 DNA reads as TGTGCCAGCAGCTTAGAGGGGAGAAGAGGAGGCAATGAGCAGTTCTTC.

This chain joins TRBV7-6 and TRBJ2-1, with 7 bases aligning to TRBD2. There are 17 residues in the CDR3. V was pared by 4 bases and J by 7 bases, with 16 bases of the junction left unmatched. Germline V gene data show CDR1 as SGHVS and CDR2 as FNYEAQ. This CDR3 reads CASSSRSGTGGTNEQFF. CDR3 sequence (DNA): TGTGCCAGCAGCTCAAGGAGCGGGACGGGAGGAACGAATGAGCAGTTCTTC.

The chain combines TRBV6-1 with TRBJ1-5; 7 bases are a match to TRBD1. V gave up 6 bases and J gave up 0 bases; unmatched junction bases: 5. The V gene's germline CDR1 is MNHNS and CDR2 SASEGT. The CDR3 is 15 residues long. The CDR3, as DNA: TGTGCCAGCAGCTCAGGGGGTTTTAGCAATCAGCCCCAGCATTTT. Translated: CASSSGGFSNQPQHF.

Note on this clone: At one end the junction does not follow the germline gene, possibly because of a read error. The chain couples TRBV7-9 to TRBJ2-3, with 9 bases fitting TRBD2. Germline-derived CDR1 and CDR2 are SEHNR and FQNEAQ (reference sequence). CDR3 length equals 16 residues. The CDR3 loop is CASSPSPGTSRDTQYF. In nucleotides, the CDR3 is TGTGCCAGCAGCCCATCGCCCGGGACTAGCAGAGATACGCAGTATTTT.